These 13 T cell receptor beta chains share one sample of origin, sequenced in a study of blood T cell repertoires in COVID-19. The protocol was immunoSEQ multiplex PCR, while the TCRdb copy is restricted to in-frame clones and leaves out a portion. Here the sample spans 60,000 to 85,000 clones, about nine tenths being singletons. Sequenced: peripheral blood. These receptors were taken from an elderly woman with active or convalescent COVID-19.

The chain recombines TRBV9 with TRBJ1-4; weak D call: TRBD1 (6 bases). From germline, CDR1 is SGDLS and CDR2 YYNGEE. Trimming took off 7 bases at V and 7 bases at J, with 17 bases between the two ends. This CDR3 comprises 14 residues. As DNA, the CDR3 is TGTGCCAGCTCCTCAAGACAGGAGAGTGAAAAACTGTTTTTT. It translates to CASSSRQESEKLFF.

The rearrangement links TRBV29-1 to TRBJ2-5, with 8 bases matching TRBD2. The CDR3 contains 12 residues. Trimming removed 6 bases from V and 5 bases from J; junction bases left unmatched: 5. Germline-derived CDR1 and CDR2 are SQVTM and ANQGSEA. The CDR3 region is CSVIPGGETQYF. The CDR3 DNA is TGCAGCGTGATTCCGGGAGGGGAGACCCAGTACTTC.

CDR3 region: CASRRADLDAGTQYF. DNA of the CDR3: TGTGCCAGCAGGAGAGCCGACCTGGACGCGGGTACGCAGTATTTT. This chain joins TRBV27 and TRBJ2-3, with D maybe TRBD2 (5 bases). Trimming cost V 6 bases and J 8 bases, with 21 bases left between them. The CDR3 covers 15 residues. Germline CDR1 is MNHEY and CDR2 is SMNVEV (reference sequence).

This chain uses TRBV7-2 with TRBJ2-5; D possibly corresponds to TRBD2 (6 bases). CDR3 length: 18 residues. In germline, CDR1 is SGHTA, CDR2 FQGNSA. V was pared by 1 base and J by 5 bases, with 23 bases between. The CDR3, as DNA: TGTGCCAGCAGCTTAGAGAGAGGCGGGGACCTAAAGGGGGAGACCCAGTACTTC. Translation: CASSLERGGDLKGETQYF.

This chain links TRBV10-1 with TRBJ2-4; D might be TRBD1 (6 bases). V lost 11 bases and J lost 7, with 33 bases in between. This CDR3 is 18 amino acids long. Germline CDR1 is WNHNN and CDR2 is SYGVQD (reference sequence). As DNA, the CDR3 is TGCGCCGTCCGGAAAGCGGTGGGGGCCAGCGGACTCGTGAACATTCAGTACTTC. Its translation is CAVRKAVGASGLVNIQYF.

In nucleotides, the CDR3 is TGTGCCAGCAGCTTAGCGCACGGGAACACTGAAGCTTTCTTT. Its translation: CASSLAHGNTEAFF. The J gene is TRBJ1-1, the V gene TRBV7-2; no definite D call. The CDR3 totals 14 residues. Germline lookup yields CDR1 SGHTA and CDR2 FQGNSA. V dropped 0 bases and J dropped 1 base, with 6 bases sitting between them.

V and J are TRBV6-1 and TRBJ2-7, with D possibly TRBD2 on 5 matching bases. Trimming removed 3 bases at V and 7 bases at J, with 19 bases between. CDR1 is MNHNS, CDR2 SASEGT, per germline. The CDR3 has 15 residues. The CDR3 DNA sequence: TGTGCCAGCAGTGATGGTCCGTTCGGGAATGTGGAGCAGTACTTC. Its translation: CASSDGPFGNVEQYF.

J is TRBJ1-1 and V is TRBV6-1, with D possibly TRBD1 on 6 matching bases. The CDR3 sequence is 13 residues long. The germline V gene has CDR1 MNHNS and CDR2 SASEGT. The V gene lost 4 bases and the J gene lost 3 bases, with 9 bases spanning the gap. For the CDR3, the DNA is TGTGCCAGCAGTGCAACAGGGTACACTGAAGCTTTCTTT. Its translation is CASSATGYTEAFF.

The rearrangement joins TRBV12-3 or TRBV12-4 to TRBJ2-2, with no clear D. The CDR3 is made up of 13 amino acids. V was cut by 6 bases and J by 7 bases, with 12 bases left in between. CDR3 coding DNA: TGTGCCAGCAGGATTGCGGTTGGCGGGGAGCTGTTTTTT. This sequence encodes CASRIAVGGELFF.

V and J are TRBV6-2 or TRBV6-3 and TRBJ1-5; D gene uncertain. The CDR3 has 13 residues. Trimming cost V 2 bases and J 3 bases, with 5 bases left between them. Germline lookup yields CDR1 MNHEY and CDR2 SVGEGT. DNA for the CDR3: TGTGCCAGCAGTTACGGCCTCAATCAGCCCCAGCATTTT. This encodes CASSYGLNQPQHF.

The CDR3 spells CASSRRTLSGGRDEQFF. DNA of the CDR3: TGTGCCAGCAGCAGACGAACCTTAAGCGGGGGGAGGGATGAGCAGTTCTTC. The V and J genes are TRBV7-2 and TRBJ2-1, with TRBD2 identical over 9 bases. CDR3 length: 17 residues. V shed 5 bases, J shed 8 bases, and the junction held 16 bases outside the gene matches. Germline CDR1 is SGHTA and CDR2 is FQGNSA.

V and J are TRBV20-1 and TRBJ2-2; tentative D call: TRBD2 (5 bases). In germline, CDR1 is DFQATT, CDR2 SNEGSKA (reference sequence). Trimming stripped 6 bases from V and 11 bases from J, with 13 bases between. CDR3 length: 11 residues. DNA for the CDR3: TGCAGTGCACGGACTCCTGGAGAGCTGTTTTTT. Translating gives CSARTPGELFF.

This clone was seen only a few times. The chain has TRBV25-1 and TRBJ1-5, with 9 bases fitting TRBD1. The CDR3 consists of 15 residues. V gave up 6 bases and J gave up 10 bases; unmatched junction bases: 13. From germline, CDR1 is MGHDK and CDR2 SYGVNS. CDR3 bases: TGTGCCAGCAGCCCAGGACAGGGGAAATATAGCCCCCAGCATTTT. Translated: CASSPGQGKYSPQHF.